The 23 T cell receptor beta chains listed next were all sequenced from one sample in a study of T-cell memory formation after mild COVID-19. Each CDR3 protein is one row after TCRdb ran MiXCR on the 5' RACE reads. The data hold about 90,000 distinct CDR3 sequences, with less than 15% observed a single time. The sequencing sample was made of PBMCs or a T cell subset sorted from them (not recorded which). These receptors all come from a man aged 18 to 30 who had mild COVID-19 (a few samples of this study predate the infection). Cell type and time point are not known.

The CDR3 loop is CASSLSVNTEAFF. As DNA, the CDR3 is TGTGCCAGCAGCCTTTCAGTGAACACTGAAGCTTTCTTT. The chain carries TRBV7-3 and TRBJ1-1; D is unresolved. Germline CDR1 and CDR2: SGHTA and FQGTGA. V lost 5 bases and J lost 0, with 7 bases in between. The CDR3 totals 13 residues. The full variable domain, in which reference TRBV7-3 and TRBJ1-1 provide the parts outside the CDR3, is GAGVSQTPSNKVTEKGKYVELRCDPISGHTALYWYRQSLGQGPEFLIYFQGTGAADDSGLPNDRFFAVRPEGSVSTLKIQRTERGDSAVYLCASSLSVNTEAFFGQGTRLTVV.

J is TRBJ1-5 and V is TRBV4-3; the match to TRBD1 covers 7 bases. The CDR3 is 16 amino acids. The ends lost 0 bases at V and 6 bases at J; junction bases unmatched: 8. Looked up from germline, CDR1 is LGHNA and CDR2 is YSLEER. The CDR3 protein is CASSQDSRQGGQPQHF. In DNA, the CDR3 is TGCGCCAGCAGCCAAGATTCCCGACAGGGCGGTCAGCCCCAGCATTTT.

This clonotype was seen a handful of times. V gene TRBV5-1 combines with J gene TRBJ2-7; a weak D match, TRBD1 (6 bases). This CDR3 region has 14 residues. The germline V gene has CDR1 SGHRS and CDR2 YFSETQ. The V gene lost 0 bases and the J gene lost 3 bases, with 10 bases spanning the gap. DNA of the CDR3: TGCGCCAGCAGCTTGGGTCAGGGGTACTACGAGCAGTACTTC. Translation gives CASSLGQGYYEQYF.

This clonotype showed up just a few times. This rearrangement joins TRBV4-1 to TRBJ1-1; D gene ambiguous. The CDR3 length is 12 residues. The V gene's germline CDR1 is MGHRA and CDR2 YSYEKL. The germline V and J ends were trimmed by 4 bases and 7 bases, with 10 bases remaining between them. The DNA of the CDR3 is TGCGCCAGCAGCCGGGCCCTTGGTGAAGCTTTCTTT. This encodes CASSRALGEAFF.

The chain combines TRBV6-5 with TRBJ2-7; 10 bases map to TRBD1. There are 13 residues in the CDR3. Germline V CDR1 and CDR2: MNHEY, SVGAGI. The CDR3 reads CASSYQGQGRWVV. CDR3 nucleotide sequence: TGTGCCAGCAGTTACCAGGGACAGGGGAGATGGGTCGTC.

This chain uses TRBV6-6 with TRBJ1-5; D not resolved. CDR1 and CDR2 (germline): MNHNY, SVGAGI (reference sequence). Trimming cost V 4 bases and J 7 bases, with 5 bases left between them. The CDR3 has 11 amino acids. CDR3 amino acids: CASSSGQPQHF. CDR3 DNA: TGTGCCAGCAGTTCGGGGCAGCCCCAGCATTTT.

This clonotype has just a few counts. V gene TRBV12-5 combines with J gene TRBJ1-1; 9 bases are shared with TRBD1. V lost 6 bases, J lost 3 bases, and 8 bases stayed unmatched. Germline V gene data show CDR1 as LGHNT and CDR2 as FRNRAP. The length of the CDR3 is 15 residues. In nucleotides, the CDR3 is TGTGCTAGTGGCATGACAGGGGGGTTAGACACTGAAGCTTTCTTT. It codes for CASGMTGGLDTEAFF.

This clonotype was observed a handful of times. The CDR3 DNA follows: TGTGCCACCCGTATAGGGACTAGCGCACCCTACGAGCAGTACTTC. It codes for CATRIGTSAPYEQYF. V is TRBV6-1 and J is TRBJ2-7, with 10 bases lining up with TRBD2. Losses at the gene ends were 10 bases for V and 2 bases for J; bases not matched to a gene: 11. Germline V gene sequence: CDR1 MNHNS, CDR2 SASEGT. The CDR3 runs to 15 residues.

This clonotype was detected a few times. The chain couples TRBV7-9 to TRBJ2-5; 7 nucleotides match TRBD1. The CDR3 spans 18 residues. The junction had 16 bases not matched to a gene; V was cut back by 6 bases and J by 0 bases. Germline values: CDR1 SEHNR, CDR2 FQNEAQ (reference sequence). CDR3 bases: TGTGCCAGCAGTTCCAAGCACCAGGGGGTGGTTGACCAAGAGACCCAGTACTTC. Its protein product is CASSSKHQGVVDQETQYF.

This chain joins TRBV4-2 and TRBJ2-6; 7 bases are a match to TRBD1. Germline V gene sequence: CDR1 LGHNA, CDR2 YNFKEQ. This CDR3 has 18 amino acids. The J segment lost 1 base and the V segment lost 4 bases, leaving 10 bases of the junction unmatched. The CDR3 sequence: CASSPYGQVTSGANVLTF. CDR3 coding DNA: TGTGCCAGCAGCCCATACGGACAGGTTACTTCTGGGGCCAACGTCCTGACTTTC.

The chain couples TRBV6-5 to TRBJ1-1, with D unresolved. The CDR3 covers 12 residues. Trimming shortened V by 11 bases and J by 5 bases, and 15 bases separated the two germline ends. CDR1 and CDR2 (germline): MNHEY, SVGAGI. This CDR3 reads CAGFGFRTEAFF. The CDR3 region has the DNA TGTGCCGGCTTTGGGTTTAGGACTGAAGCTTTCTTT.

The sample holds many counts of this clonotype. V usage is TRBV5-1 and J usage is TRBJ2-1; TRBD1 agrees at 7 bases. V lost 4 bases and J lost 15; bases outside the gene matches: 13. CDR1 SGHRS and CDR2 YFSETQ come from the germline V gene. The CDR3 is made up of 13 amino acids. The CDR3 DNA sequence: TGCGCCAGCAGCCCAGACAGGGCTCTATTATGGTTCTTC. This sequence encodes CASSPDRALLWFF.

This clonotype was observed at least ten times. V and J are TRBV27 and TRBJ1-2; no definite D call. This CDR3 region has 13 residues. Germline V gene data show CDR1 as MNHEY and CDR2 as SMNVEV (reference sequence). Trimming stripped 2 bases from V and 4 bases from J, with 8 bases between. The CDR3, as DNA: TGTGCCAGCAGTTTACTACCCGTCTATGGCTACACCTTC. Protein: CASSLLPVYGYTF.

V gene TRBV20-1 combines with J gene TRBJ1-6; D not resolved. Trimming shortened V by 3 bases and J by 0 bases, and 9 bases separated the two germline ends. The CDR3 spans 15 residues. Germline loops: CDR1 DFQATT, CDR2 SNEGSKA (reference sequence). CDR3 nucleotides: TGCAGTGCTAGCCGAACTAGCTCCTATAATTCACCCCTCCACTTT. This codes for CSASRTSSYNSPLHF.

The J gene is TRBJ1-1, the V gene TRBV29-1; tentative D call: TRBD1 (6 bases). V was clipped by 4 bases and J by 0 bases, with 18 bases between them. The CDR3 totals 16 residues. Germline-derived CDR1 and CDR2 are SQVTM and ANQGSEA. The chain's CDR3 is CSVVGAEGGLNTEAFF. The DNA for the CDR3 is TGCAGCGTTGTGGGGGCCGAGGGGGGTCTGAACACTGAAGCTTTCTTT.

This chain joins TRBV13 and TRBJ2-7, with D tentatively TRBD1 or TRBD2 (5 bases each). The CDR3 is made up of 15 amino acids. Germline V CDR1 and CDR2: PRHDT, FYEKMQ (reference sequence). V lost 4 bases, J lost 0 bases, and 13 bases lay in between. CDR3 loop: CASSSRDQSSYEQYF. Here the CDR3 DNA reads TGTGCCAGCAGCTCCCGGGACCAAAGCTCCTACGAGCAGTACTTC.

This clonotype appeared a single time. The J gene is TRBJ1-5, the V gene TRBV19; 7 nucleotides line up with TRBD1. This CDR3 comprises 14 residues. V lost 1 base to trimming and J lost 5 bases; unmatched junction nucleotides: 2. Per germline, CDR1 LNHDA and CDR2 SQIVND (reference sequence). The CDR3 region is CASSIAGGDQPQHF. DNA of the CDR3: TGTGCCAGTAGTATAGCAGGGGGAGATCAGCCCCAGCATTTT.

The rearrangement joins TRBV21-1 to TRBJ1-2; the table's D call, TRBD1, has no DNA check behind it. TRBV21-1 constitutes a pseudogene. This CDR3 contains 15 residues. This CDR3 reads CASSSVGRPALGYTF. CDR3 DNA: TGTGCCAGCAGCAGCGTCGGCAGGCCTGCCCTGGGCTACACCTTC.

The chain links TRBV6-5 to TRBJ2-3, with unresolved D. V shed 0 bases and J shed 2 bases, with 6 bases lying between them. The CDR3 has 14 amino acids. Germline CDR1 is MNHEY and CDR2 is SVGAGI. CDR3 nucleotide sequence: TGTGCCAGCAGTTACTCTCAGTACACAGATACGCAGTATTTT. Translation: CASSYSQYTDTQYF.

This clonotype showed up just a few times. This sequence joins TRBV4-3 and TRBJ1-5; D gene uncertain. The CDR3 is 15 amino acids. V shed 0 bases and J shed 5 bases, with 11 bases lying between them. Germline CDR1 LGHNA, CDR2 YSLEER. For the CDR3, the DNA is TGCGCCAGCAGCCAAGATTGGGGATGGGATCAGCCCCAGCATTTT. This gives the protein CASSQDWGWDQPQHF.

The J gene is TRBJ2-2, the V gene TRBV5-6; 8 bases agree with TRBD2. The CDR3 extends over 16 amino acids. After removal of 1 base from V and 6 bases from J, the junction contained 8 bases not matched to a gene. Germline V gives CDR1 SGHDT, CDR2 YYEEEE. The CDR3 loop is CASSLPGTSIAGELFF. As DNA, the CDR3 is TGTGCCAGCAGCTTGCCCGGGACTAGTATCGCCGGGGAGCTGTTTTTT.

In its sample, this clonotype was seen many times. The V gene is TRBV20-1, the J gene TRBJ2-1, with D hard to call. The V and J ends lost 3 bases and 10 bases respectively, with 10 bases between them. This CDR3 comprises 11 residues. Germline CDR1 is DFQATT and CDR2 is SNEGSKA (reference sequence). The CDR3 DNA reads as TGCAGTGCTAGGCTCGGCGGCGAGCAGTTCTTC. Translation gives CSARLGGEQFF.

The J gene is TRBJ2-3, the V gene TRBV12-3 or TRBV12-4; D is undetermined. The CDR3 totals 14 residues. V lost 6 bases and J 2 bases, leaving 12 bases between the germline ends. The CDR3 DNA reads as TGTGCCAGCAGCACTGTCGGCCCCACAGATACGCAGTATTTT. Translating gives CASSTVGPTDTQYF.